This T cell receptor beta chain came from a study of patients and donors after allogeneic stem cell transplantation. TCRdb passed the RT-PCR reads through MiXCR, listing each CDR3 protein once. The data show about a million distinct CDR3 sequences, 15% to 20% seen once. The CDR3 runs to 18 residues. The germline CDR1 and CDR2 sequences are SGHRS and YFSETQ. Trimming took 7 bases from V and 4 from J, leaving 27 bases between them. The clonotype originates from a human donor who was either an allogeneic HSCT recipient or a stem cell or donor lymphocyte infusion donor (not recorded which). It is not recorded whose cells these are; they may come from a transplant donor. The chain joins TRBV5-1 to TRBJ2-1; D not certain. Input material: blood, either unsorted or a sorted T cell fraction (not recorded which). The DNA of the CDR3 is TGCGCCAGCCTCCAGGTCCCGGACCCTCGGCTTAATTACAATGAGCAGTTCTTC. Its protein product is CASLQVPDPRLNYNEQFF.